Detailed here is one TCR beta chain. Its antigen is unknown. Within one base of it there is no much larger clone, and no base qualities were kept. RNA was extracted with the RNeasy kit and 0.5 to 1 ug was reverse transcribed using random hexamers. The immunoSEQ multiplex PCR assay, which covers 54 Vbeta and 13 Jbeta segments, was used to amplify TCR beta CDR3 regions. PCR amplification bias was corrected using a synthetic template baseline for primer optimization and computational correction. Per the original workflow: Reads were assigned to V, D and J genes according to IMGT and analyzed in immunoSEQ Analyzer, with only productive sequences retained. Clonality was calculated as one minus the Shannon entropy normalized by log2 of the number of productive unique sequences. For each patient and control, public and private clones were evaluated within the 100 most prevalent clones. Susac-specific clones were defined as absent from healthy and MS cohorts, around 980 published viral clones and other ImmuneACCESS disease sequences. TCRdb reanalyzed the raw reads on its own, using fastp at Q25 for trimming and MiXCR for clone calling, and kept in-frame beta chains. Rows with a matching CDR3 protein are joined into one entry that keeps the most common DNA and genes. Here the V and J calls rest on TCRdb's processing, not on the authors' analysis. This sample is represented by about 200,000 distinct CDR3 sequences; approximately 95% of them were singletons. The ten top clones hold 0.082% of the sample.

This entry is derived from a study of CD8 T cells in Susac syndrome (dated 2019 in TCRdb). Regarding the complete study: Whether CD8+ T cell activation and differentiation in Susac syndrome was antigen driven was tested using repertoire sequencing.

Trimming removed 7 bases from V and 2 bases from J, leaving 14 bases between the germline ends. CDR3 length: 13 amino acids, cysteine to phenylalanine. Only the CDR3 part of the read is kept: 39 bases, read in frame from the first base. CDR1 DFQATT and CDR2 SNEGSKA are derived from the germline V gene (reference sequence). Broad study findings and their caveats: The TCR sequencing and HLA analysis was acknowledged to have included a relatively small number of individuals.

Peripheral blood CD8+ and CD4+ T cells from healthy donors, Susac syndrome patients and multiple sclerosis patients were profiled using high-throughput TCR beta sequencing. Treatment-naive patients with stable or active relapsing-remitting disease fulfilling revised McDonald criteria were used as multiple sclerosis controls. CD8+ TEMRA cells were enriched by FACS, while bulk CD8+ and CD4+ T cells were purified by magnetic negative isolation. Blood was collected in EDTA tubes and processed within 24 hours, with PBMCs isolated through density gradient centrifugation. PBMCs intended for TCR sequencing were cryopreserved in liquid nitrogen and were subsequently thawed in a 37 degrees C water bath. Purity of sorted or isolated CD4+, CD8+ and CD8+ TEMRA cells was at least 90%.

Input material: CD4+ T cells from PBMCs. The TCR comes from a human donor with multiple sclerosis. The chain is encoded by TRBV20-1 joined to TRBJ1-2; there is no confident call for the D gene. The DNA reads TGCAGTGTCCCGTGGGCGGGAAACTATGGCTACACCTTC. This translates into CSVPWAGNYGYTF.